The rows below give T cell receptor beta chains drawn from one sample of a study of T cell repertoires in cytomegalovirus infection. Each CDR3 protein gets one entry after TCRdb re-called the reads with MiXCR. The profile shows roughly 45,000 distinct CDR3 sequences, 20% to 25% of them singletons. Which antigens these TCRs recognize remains unknown. Material for sequencing was PBMCs, sequenced either directly or after in vitro stimulation (not recorded which). The origin of the receptors is a human donor in good health (CMV status not recorded). Some clones in this sample may be carry-over from other donors' samples. Each CDR3 is given with its conserved first and last residue. A D gene is named only where the DNA matches it firmly. The size field is filled for only some rows; it gives once, few, many or a size class.

J gene: TRBJ2-1; V gene: TRBV19; clone size: NA; D gene: TRBD2; CDR3 protein: CASTPAGGSYNEQFF; CDR3 DNA: TGTGCCAGTACCCCAGCGGGAGGGAGTTACAATGAGCAGTTCTTC
J gene: TRBJ2-3; V gene: TRBV2; clone size: few; D gene: NA; CDR3 protein: CASSDRSDTQYF; CDR3 DNA: TGTGCCAGCAGTGATCGGTCGGATACGCAGTATTTT
J gene: TRBJ1-5; V gene: TRBV2; clone size: NA; D gene: TRBD1; CDR3 protein: CASTGQGNQPQHF; CDR3 DNA: TGTGCCAGCACGGGACAGGGAAATCAGCCCCAGCATTTT
J gene: TRBJ2-1; V gene: TRBV27; clone size: medium-sized; D gene: NA; CDR3 protein: CASSLGRMSSYNEQFF; CDR3 DNA: TGTGCCAGCAGTTTGGGGCGGATGAGCTCCTACAATGAGCAGTTCTTC
J gene: TRBJ1-6; V gene: TRBV2; clone size: NA; D gene: TRBD1; CDR3 protein: CASNPGQGYSPLHF; CDR3 DNA: TGTGCCAGCAACCCGGGACAGGGTTATTCACCCCTCCACTTT
J gene: TRBJ1-1; V gene: TRBV7-8; clone size: many; D gene: NA; CDR3 protein: CASSRGGEGYTEAFF; CDR3 DNA: TGTGCCAGCAGCCGAGGAGGGGAGGGATACACTGAAGCTTTCTTT
J gene: TRBJ2-7; V gene: TRBV5-6; clone size: large; D gene: NA; CDR3 protein: CASSLQPILYSYEQYF; CDR3 DNA: TGTGCCAGCAGTTTACAACCCATTCTCTACTCCTACGAGCAGTACTTC
J gene: TRBJ2-3; V gene: TRBV5-4; clone size: many; D gene: TRBD2; CDR3 protein: CASSPGSGRQTDTQYF; CDR3 DNA: TGTGCCAGCAGCCCCGGGAGCGGGAGGCAAACAGATACGCAGTATTTT
J gene: TRBJ2-5; V gene: TRBV4-2; clone size: NA; D gene: TRBD2; CDR3 protein: CASSPEHAGGSETQYF; CDR3 DNA: TGTGCCAGCAGTCCAGAGCACGCGGGGGGCTCTGAGACCCAGTACTTC
J gene: TRBJ1-5; V gene: TRBV2; clone size: NA; D gene: NA; CDR3 protein: CASTAAARRQPQHF; CDR3 DNA: TGTGCCAGCACTGCGGCCGCCCGGCGGCAGCCCCAGCATTTT
J gene: TRBJ1-1; V gene: TRBV7-8; clone size: NA; D gene: TRBD1; CDR3 protein: CASSHRTGSRYTEAVF; CDR3 DNA: TGTGCCAGCAGCCATCGGACAGGGAGTAGGTACACTGAAGCTGTCTTT
J gene: TRBJ1-6; V gene: TRBV14; clone size: many; D gene: NA; CDR3 protein: CASSQDRVPNSPLHF; CDR3 DNA: TGTGCCAGCAGCCAAGACCGGGTACCGAATTCACCCCTCCACTTT
J gene: TRBJ2-7; V gene: TRBV18; clone size: many; D gene: NA; CDR3 protein: CASSPPSLALPAEQYF; CDR3 DNA: TGTGCCAGCTCACCACCGTCTCTAGCGCTTCCAGCCGAGCAGTACTTC
J gene: TRBJ2-7; V gene: TRBV28; clone size: NA; D gene: TRBD2; CDR3 protein: CASTGTSGSSYEQYF; CDR3 DNA: TGTGCCAGCACCGGGACTAGTGGAAGCTCCTACGAGCAGTACTTC
J gene: TRBJ2-7; V gene: TRBV3-1; clone size: NA; D gene: NA; CDR3 protein: CASSLPLAPSYEQYF; CDR3 DNA: TGTGCCAGCAGCCTTCCTCTAGCGCCCTCCTACGAGCAGTACTTC
J gene: TRBJ2-3; V gene: TRBV7-2; clone size: many; D gene: TRBD2; CDR3 protein: CASSILAGVTDTQYF; CDR3 DNA: TGTGCCAGCAGCATACTAGCGGGGGTCACAGATACGCAGTATTTT
J gene: TRBJ2-3; V gene: TRBV5-1; clone size: NA; D gene: NA; CDR3 protein: CASSTNLGWGDTQYF; CDR3 DNA: TGCGCCAGCAGCACGAACCTGGGGTGGGGAGATACGCAGTATTTT
J gene: TRBJ2-5; V gene: TRBV18; clone size: few; D gene: NA; CDR3 protein: CASSLWDQETQYF; CDR3 DNA: TGTGCCAGCTCACTGTGGGACCAAGAGACCCAGTACTTC
J gene: TRBJ2-2; V gene: TRBV4-2; clone size: many; D gene: NA; CDR3 protein: CASSHFGVSGELFF; CDR3 DNA: TGTGCCAGCAGCCATTTCGGTGTTTCCGGGGAGCTGTTTTTT
J gene: TRBJ2-1; V gene: TRBV28; clone size: few; D gene: TRBD1; CDR3 protein: CASSFGDRSYNEQFF; CDR3 DNA: TGTGCCAGCAGTTTTGGGGACAGATCCTACAATGAGCAGTTCTTC
J gene: TRBJ1-5; V gene: TRBV3-1; clone size: once; D gene: NA; CDR3 protein: CASSPLGDQPQHF; CDR3 DNA: TGTGCCAGCAGCCCCCTGGGAGATCAGCCCCAGCATTTT
J gene: TRBJ1-2; V gene: TRBV6-5; clone size: many; D gene: NA; CDR3 protein: CASSYSRRAGRTGGYTF; CDR3 DNA: TGTGCCAGCAGTTACTCGAGACGGGCGGGAAGGACGGGCGGCTACACCTTC
J gene: TRBJ2-3; V gene: TRBV5-6; clone size: NA; D gene: TRBD1; CDR3 protein: CASTPGAGGILPDTQYF; CDR3 DNA: TGTGCCAGCACCCCGGGGGCAGGGGGCATCCTCCCAGATACGCAGTATTTT
J gene: TRBJ1-4; V gene: TRBV7-2; clone size: many; D gene: TRBD1; CDR3 protein: CASSPKGQVNEKLFF; CDR3 DNA: TGTGCCAGCAGCCCCAAAGGACAGGTTAATGAAAAACTGTTTTTT
J gene: TRBJ2-2; V gene: TRBV10-3; clone size: many; D gene: NA; CDR3 protein: CAISEVPGPNTGELFF; CDR3 DNA: TGTGCCATCAGTGAGGTTCCGGGACCGAACACCGGGGAGCTGTTTTTT
J gene: TRBJ1-3; V gene: TRBV12-3/TRBV12-4; clone size: many; D gene: NA; CDR3 protein: CASSLGLSGNTIYF; CDR3 DNA: TGTGCCAGCAGTTTGGGCCTGTCTGGAAACACCATATATTTT
J gene: TRBJ1-3; V gene: TRBV7-2; clone size: many; D gene: NA; CDR3 protein: CASSGGDRLLRHTIYF; CDR3 DNA: TGTGCCAGCAGCGGAGGCGACAGGCTTCTTAGACACACCATATATTTT
J gene: TRBJ2-5; V gene: TRBV29-1; clone size: NA; D gene: TRBD2; CDR3 protein: CSVERGRSSGGSRQETQYF; CDR3 DNA: TGCAGCGTTGAAAGAGGCCGATCGTCTGGCGGGAGCCGTCAAGAGACCCAGTACTTC
J gene: TRBJ2-7; V gene: TRBV19; clone size: NA; D gene: TRBD1; CDR3 protein: CASIGRDRGDQSSYEQYF; CDR3 DNA: TGTGCCAGTATAGGAAGGGACAGGGGAGATCAAAGCTCCTACGAGCAGTACTTC
J gene: TRBJ2-2; V gene: TRBV2; clone size: once; D gene: NA; CDR3 protein: CASITKTGELFF; CDR3 DNA: TGTGCCAGCATTACTAAGACCGGGGAGCTGTTTTTT
J gene: TRBJ2-4; V gene: TRBV6-2/TRBV6-3; clone size: NA; D gene: NA; CDR3 protein: CASSFQGKINIQYF; CDR3 DNA: TGTGCCAGCAGTTTCCAGGGGAAAATCAACATTCAGTACTTC
J gene: TRBJ1-1; V gene: TRBV7-6; clone size: NA; D gene: NA; CDR3 protein: CASSPTTKWNTEAFF; CDR3 DNA: TGTGCCAGCAGCCCGACGACTAAGTGGAACACTGAAGCTTTCTTT
J gene: TRBJ1-1; V gene: TRBV20-1; clone size: medium-sized; D gene: NA; CDR3 protein: CSARTGMGGTEAFF; CDR3 DNA: TGCAGTGCTAGAACAGGGATGGGGGGCACTGAAGCTTTCTTT
J gene: TRBJ2-6; V gene: TRBV29-1; clone size: NA; D gene: NA; CDR3 protein: CSATGSGANVLTF; CDR3 DNA: TGCAGCGCTACGGGCTCTGGGGCCAACGTCCTGACTTTC
J gene: TRBJ2-7; V gene: TRBV6-2/TRBV6-3; clone size: NA; D gene: NA; CDR3 protein: CASSYANAPYEQYF; CDR3 DNA: TGTGCCAGCAGTTACGCCAATGCGCCCTACGAGCAGTACTTC
J gene: TRBJ2-3; V gene: TRBV18; clone size: many; D gene: NA; CDR3 protein: CASSPQRTHTDTQYF; CDR3 DNA: TGTGCCAGCTCACCCCAACGGACACACACAGATACGCAGTATTTT
J gene: TRBJ2-1; V gene: TRBV12-3/TRBV12-4; clone size: NA; D gene: NA; CDR3 protein: CASRGGGRQRAYNEQFF; CDR3 DNA: TGTGCCAGCAGGGGAGGAGGCAGACAGAGAGCCTACAATGAGCAGTTCTTC
J gene: TRBJ1-2; V gene: TRBV20-1; clone size: many; D gene: NA; CDR3 protein: CSANLAPGAGYTF; CDR3 DNA: TGCAGTGCTAATCTCGCTCCTGGAGCTGGCTACACCTTC
J gene: TRBJ2-3; V gene: TRBV7-6; clone size: few; D gene: TRBD2; CDR3 protein: CASSPGTSGRYTQYF; CDR3 DNA: TGTGCCAGCAGCCCCGGGACTAGCGGGAGATATACGCAGTATTTT
J gene: TRBJ1-1; V gene: TRBV20-1; clone size: NA; D gene: NA; CDR3 protein: CSASPTWGGTEAFF; CDR3 DNA: TGCAGTGCGTCTCCTACTTGGGGGGGCACTGAAGCTTTCTTT
J gene: TRBJ2-3; V gene: TRBV7-9; clone size: few; D gene: NA; CDR3 protein: CASSFGPDTQYF; CDR3 DNA: TGTGCCAGCAGCTTTGGCCCAGATACGCAGTATTTT
J gene: TRBJ2-7; V gene: TRBV7-2; clone size: many; D gene: NA; CDR3 protein: CASSLWGSPAYEQYF; CDR3 DNA: TGTGCCAGCAGCTTATGGGGGTCCCCAGCCTACGAGCAGTACTTC